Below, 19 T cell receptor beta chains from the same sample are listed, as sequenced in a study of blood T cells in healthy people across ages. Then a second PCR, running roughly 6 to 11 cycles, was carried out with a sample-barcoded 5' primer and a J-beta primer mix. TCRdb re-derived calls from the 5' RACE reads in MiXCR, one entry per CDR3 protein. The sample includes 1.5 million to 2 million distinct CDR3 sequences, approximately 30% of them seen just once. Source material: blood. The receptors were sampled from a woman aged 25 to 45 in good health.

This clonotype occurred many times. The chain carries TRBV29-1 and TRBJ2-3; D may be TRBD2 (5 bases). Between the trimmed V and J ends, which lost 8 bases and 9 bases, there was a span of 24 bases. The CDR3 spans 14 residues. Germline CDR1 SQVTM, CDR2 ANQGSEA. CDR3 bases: TGCAGCCTCCTCGCGAGCAGCGGCGTGGGAACGCAGTATTTT. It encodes CSLLASSGVGTQYF.

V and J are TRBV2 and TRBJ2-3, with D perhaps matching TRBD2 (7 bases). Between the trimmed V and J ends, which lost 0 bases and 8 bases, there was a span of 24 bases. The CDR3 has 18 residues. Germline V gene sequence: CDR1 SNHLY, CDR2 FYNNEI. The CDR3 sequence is CASSEALSGGATGGTQYF. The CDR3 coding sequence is TGTGCCAGCAGTGAAGCGCTCTCTGGGGGGGCTACAGGCGGTACGCAGTATTTT.

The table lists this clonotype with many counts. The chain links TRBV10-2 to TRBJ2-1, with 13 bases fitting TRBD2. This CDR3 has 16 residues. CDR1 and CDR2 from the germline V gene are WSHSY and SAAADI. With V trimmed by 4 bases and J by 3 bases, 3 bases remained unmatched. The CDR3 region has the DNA TGCGCCAGCAGTGGACTAGCGGGAGGAAGCTACAATGAGCAGTTCTTC. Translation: CASSGLAGGSYNEQFF.

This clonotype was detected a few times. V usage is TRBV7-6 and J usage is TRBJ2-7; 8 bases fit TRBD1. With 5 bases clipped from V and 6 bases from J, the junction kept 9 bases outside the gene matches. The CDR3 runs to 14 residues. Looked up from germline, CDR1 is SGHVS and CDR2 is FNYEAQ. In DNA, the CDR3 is TGTGCCAGCAGCCCTCGGACAGGGAAGGCCGAGCAGTACTTC. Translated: CASSPRTGKAEQYF.

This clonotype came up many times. In DNA, the CDR3 is TGCAGTGCTATCCGGGACAGGGTTAAGACCCAGTACTTC. Its translation is CSAIRDRVKTQYF. The V gene is TRBV20-1, the J gene TRBJ2-5, with 9 bases aligning to TRBD1. Germline V CDR1 and CDR2: DFQATT, SNEGSKA (reference sequence). The CDR3 totals 13 residues. The J segment lost 6 bases and the V segment lost 4 bases, leaving 6 bases of the junction unmatched.

The CDR3 loop is CASSRPGAATQYF. The CDR3 DNA follows: TGTGCCAGCAGCCGCCCGGGGGCGGCGACCCAGTACTTC. The chain employs TRBV3-1 and TRBJ2-5, with D possibly being TRBD1 or TRBD2 (6 bases each). Trimming shortened V by 4 bases and J by 7 bases, and 13 bases separated the two germline ends. Germline CDR1 and CDR2: LGHDT and YNNKEL (reference sequence). CDR3 length equals 13 residues.

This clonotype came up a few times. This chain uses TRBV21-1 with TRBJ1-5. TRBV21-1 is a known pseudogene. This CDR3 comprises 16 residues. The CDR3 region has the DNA TGTGCCAGCAGCAAAGTTGTTCCGCCTAGCAATCAGCCCCAGCATTTT. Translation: CASSKVVPPSNQPQHF.

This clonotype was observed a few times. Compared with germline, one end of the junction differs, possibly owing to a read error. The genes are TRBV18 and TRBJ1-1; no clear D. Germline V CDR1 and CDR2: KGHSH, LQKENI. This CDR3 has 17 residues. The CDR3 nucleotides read TGTGCCAGCTCGCCACCGGTTATTGGCCTACGGAACACTGAAGCTTTCTTT. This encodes CASSPPVIGLRNTEAFF.

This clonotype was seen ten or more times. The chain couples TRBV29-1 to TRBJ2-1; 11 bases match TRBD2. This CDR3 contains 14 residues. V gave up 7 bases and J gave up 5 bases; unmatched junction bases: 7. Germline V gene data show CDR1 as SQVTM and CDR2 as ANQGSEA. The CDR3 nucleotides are TGCAGCGGTACTAGCGGGGGTCAAAACAATGAGCAGTTCTTC. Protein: CSGTSGGQNNEQFF.

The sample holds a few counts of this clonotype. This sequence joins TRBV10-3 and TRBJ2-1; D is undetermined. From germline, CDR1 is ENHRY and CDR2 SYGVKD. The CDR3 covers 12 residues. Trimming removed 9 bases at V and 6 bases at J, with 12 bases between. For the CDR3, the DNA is TGTGCCATAGGGCTAGGTCCCAATGAGCAGTTCTTC. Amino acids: CAIGLGPNEQFF.

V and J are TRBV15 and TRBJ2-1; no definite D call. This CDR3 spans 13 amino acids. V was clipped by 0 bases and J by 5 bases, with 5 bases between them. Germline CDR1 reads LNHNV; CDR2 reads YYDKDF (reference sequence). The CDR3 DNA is TGTGCCACCAGCAGAGATCTGAACAATGAGCAGTTCTTC. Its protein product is CATSRDLNNEQFF. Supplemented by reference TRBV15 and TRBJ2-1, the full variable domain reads DAMVIQNPRYQVTQFGKPVTLSCSQTLNHNVMYWYQQKSSQAPKLLFHYYDKDFNNEADTPDNFQSRRPNTSFCFLDIRSPGLGDTAMYLCATSRDLNNEQFFGPGTRLTVL.

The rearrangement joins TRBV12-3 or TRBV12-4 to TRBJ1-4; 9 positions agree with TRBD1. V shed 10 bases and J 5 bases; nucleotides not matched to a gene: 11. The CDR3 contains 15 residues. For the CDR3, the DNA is TGTGCCATCAGCCCGAGGACAGGGGACAATGAAAAACTGTTTTTT. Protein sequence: CAISPRTGDNEKLFF.

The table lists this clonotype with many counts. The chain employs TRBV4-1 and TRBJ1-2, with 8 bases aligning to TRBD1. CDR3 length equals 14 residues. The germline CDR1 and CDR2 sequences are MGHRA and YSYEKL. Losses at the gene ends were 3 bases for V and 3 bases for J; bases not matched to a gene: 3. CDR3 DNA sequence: TGCGCCAGCAGCCAGGACAGGGTATACTATGGCTACACCTTC. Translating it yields CASSQDRVYYGYTF.

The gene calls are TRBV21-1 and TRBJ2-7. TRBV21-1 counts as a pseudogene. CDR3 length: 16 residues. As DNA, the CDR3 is TGTGCCACCAGCCCGGAAGTGCTGGGGGACTCCTACGAGCAGTACTTC. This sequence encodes CATSPEVLGDSYEQYF.

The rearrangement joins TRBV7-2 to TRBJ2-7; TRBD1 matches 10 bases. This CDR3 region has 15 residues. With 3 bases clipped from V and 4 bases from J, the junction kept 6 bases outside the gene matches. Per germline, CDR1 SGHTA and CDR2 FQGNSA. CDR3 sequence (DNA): TGTGCCAGCAGCTTTGACAGGGGGCGCATGTACGAGCAGTACTTC. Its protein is CASSFDRGRMYEQYF. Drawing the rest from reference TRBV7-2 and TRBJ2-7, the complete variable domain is GAGVSQSPSNKVTEKGKDVELRCDPISGHTALYWYRQSLGQGLEFLIYFQGNSAPDKSGLPSDRFSAERTGGSVSTLTIQRTQQEDSAVYLCASSFDRGRMYEQYFGPGTRLTVT.

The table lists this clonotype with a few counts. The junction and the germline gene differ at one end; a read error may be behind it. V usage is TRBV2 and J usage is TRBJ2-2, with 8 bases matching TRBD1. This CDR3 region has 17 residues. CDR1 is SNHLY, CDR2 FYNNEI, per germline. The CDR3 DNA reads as TGTGCCAGCAGTGAAGCGCTGGACAGGGCGAACACCGGGGAGTTGTTTTTT. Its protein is CASSEALDRANTGELFF.

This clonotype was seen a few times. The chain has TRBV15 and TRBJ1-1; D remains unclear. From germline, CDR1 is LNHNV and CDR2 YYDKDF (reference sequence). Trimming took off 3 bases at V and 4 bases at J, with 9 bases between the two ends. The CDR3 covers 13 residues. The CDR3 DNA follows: TGTGCCACCAGCAGGGATTCGTTCACTGAAGCTTTCTTT. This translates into CATSRDSFTEAFF.

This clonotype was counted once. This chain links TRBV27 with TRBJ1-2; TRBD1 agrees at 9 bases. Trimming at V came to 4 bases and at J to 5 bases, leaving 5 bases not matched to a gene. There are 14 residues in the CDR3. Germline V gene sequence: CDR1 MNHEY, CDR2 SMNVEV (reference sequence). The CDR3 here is CASSWTGDRYGYTF. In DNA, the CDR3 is TGTGCCAGCAGTTGGACAGGGGATAGGTATGGCTACACCTTC.

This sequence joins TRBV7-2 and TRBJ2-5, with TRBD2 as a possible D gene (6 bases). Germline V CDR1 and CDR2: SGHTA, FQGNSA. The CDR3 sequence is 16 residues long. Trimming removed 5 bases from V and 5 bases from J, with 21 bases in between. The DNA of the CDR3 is TGTGCCAGCAGCCGAAGGGCGAGGGACTTATGGGAGACCCAGTACTTC. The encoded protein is CASSRRARDLWETQYF.